This T cell receptor (beta chain) emerged from a study of OX40 agonist ivuxolimab in advanced cancers. Exclusion applied to patients with autoimmune disease history or systemic immunosuppression. Study results and caveats: Circulating CD4+ and CD8+ T cells showed clonal expansion by week 6 at 0.1 to 3.0 mg/kg.

Germline-derived CDR1 and CDR2 are MNHEY and SMNVEV (reference sequence). Germline trimming cut 5 bases from V and 2 bases from J; bases unmatched to any gene: 7. The CDR3 consists of 15 residues. Libraries were prepared by immunoSEQ multiplex PCR; TCRdb keeps only in-frame clonotypes and omits some of them. The sample carries about 21,000 clones, 85% recorded once. This clone is a singleton in its sample. Antigen unknown. The material was CD4+ or CD8+ T cells sorted from blood, obtained in a trial of the OX40 agonist ivuxolimab. The chain employs TRBV27 and TRBJ1-1; 8 bases are a match to TRBD1. This clonotype was sampled from an adult with an advanced solid tumor such as melanoma, head and neck, liver or kidney cancer. CDR3 protein: CASSLYRGGNTEAFF. The CDR3 nucleotides read TGTGCCAGCAGTCTTTACAGGGGGGGAAACACTGAAGCTTTCTTT.